A selection of T cell receptor beta chains follows, all from one sample in a study of blood T cell repertoires in COVID-19. Here immunoSEQ multiplex PCR was the method, and the copy in TCRdb shows in-frame clones only, minus some. The table records around 40,000 clones, about nine tenths of them present only once. The source material was peripheral blood. The receptor set was obtained from a man between 50 and 59 years old with active COVID-19. The CDR3 runs from the conserved cysteine through the conserved F or W. The D gene is left open where the match is weak. For some rows the clone size is stated as once, few or many, or as a class when expanded; others skip it.

>-|-|TRBV28|TRBJ2-7
TGTGCCAGCAGTGGGGGGTTCGAACTGGGGCAGTACTTC
CASSGGFELGQYF
>-|once|TRBV19|TRBJ2-1
TGTGCCAGTAGTATAAGTAGCGGAGCCTACAATGAGCAGTTCTTC
CASSISSGAYNEQFF
>TRBD1|once|TRBV9|TRBJ1-1
TGTGCCAGCAGCGTAGCTCCAGGGGGGAACACTGAAGCTTTCTTT
CASSVAPGGNTEAFF
>TRBD1|-|TRBV6-5|TRBJ2-7
TGTGCCAGCAGCCGGACAGGGTTGCACGAGCAGTACTTC
CASSRTGLHEQYF
>TRBD1|once|TRBV5-1|TRBJ2-7
TGCGCCAGCAGCTTGGGGACAGGGGTCTACGAGCAGTACTTC
CASSLGTGVYEQYF
>TRBD1|-|TRBV5-4|TRBJ1-1
TGTGCCAGCAGCTTACAGGGGTGGACTGAAGCTTTCTTT
CASSLQGWTEAFF
>-|-|TRBV20-1|TRBJ2-1
TGCAGTGCATCTTCCTACAATGAGCAGTTCTTC
CSASSYNEQFF
>TRBD1|once|TRBV7-9|TRBJ2-5
TGTGCCAGCAGCCCCGCCGGGACAGGGGATTCAGAGACCCAGTACTTC
CASSPAGTGDSETQYF
>-|-|TRBV27|TRBJ2-3
TGTGCCAGCAGTGGGGGACTTACACTGGATACGCAGTATTTT
CASSGGLTLDTQYF
>-|-|TRBV3-1/TRBV3-2|TRBJ1-2
TGTGCCAGCAGCCAAGATAATTCCCTGGCCTATGGCTACACCTTC
CASSQDNSLAYGYTF
>-|-|TRBV6-5|TRBJ1-5
TGTGCCAGCAGTTACCGTTGGCGGAATCAGCCCCAGCATTTT
CASSYRWRNQPQHF
>-|-|TRBV18|TRBJ1-1
TGTGCCAGCTCTGTACAGGGTCTCCCTCCTGAAGCTTTCTTT
CASSVQGLPPEAFF
>TRBD2|-|TRBV5-1|TRBJ2-1
TGCGCCAGCAGCTTCCCTAGCGGGCCCCTTTACAATGAGCAGTTCTTC
CASSFPSGPLYNEQFF
>-|once|TRBV19|TRBJ2-1
TGTGCCAGTAGTATAGGGGAGTTTCCCTACAATGAGCAGTTCTTC
CASSIGEFPYNEQFF
>TRBD2|-|TRBV6-1|TRBJ2-7
TGTGCCAGCACGAACCCGCCTAGCGGGAGATACGAGCAGTACTTC
CASTNPPSGRYEQYF
>-|-|TRBV19|TRBJ1-2
TGTGCCAGTAGTATGGCAGGGATAGGATATGGCTACACCTTC
CASSMAGIGYGYTF
>-|-|TRBV7-9|TRBJ1-4
TGTGCCACCTCAGGGGATTTTGGTGCAACTAATGAAAAACTGTTTTTT
CATSGDFGATNEKLFF
>TRBD1|-|TRBV28|TRBJ2-7
TGTGCCGTACACCTGGACAGGGAGCAGTACTTC
CAVHLDREQYF
>-|-|TRBV19|TRBJ2-4
TGTGCCAGTAGTATAGTAGGGGGAGCCAAAAACATTCAGTACTTC
CASSIVGGAKNIQYF
>TRBD1|-|TRBV9|TRBJ2-1
TGTGCCAGCAGCGGACAGGGTTCCTACAATGAGCAGTTCTTC
CASSGQGSYNEQFF
>TRBD2|-|TRBV7-8|TRBJ2-1
TGTGCCAGCAGCCGAGGCGGGAGGGACTACAATGAGCAGTTCTTC
CASSRGGRDYNEQFF
>-|-|TRBV30|TRBJ1-5
TGTGCCTGGAGTAGGAGCACTTTTGCCAATCAGCCCCAGCATTTT
CAWSRSTFANQPQHF
>-|-|TRBV6-5|TRBJ1-5
TGTGCCAGCAGTTACTCGTTCCGGGCGGGGCAGCCCCAGCATTTT
CASSYSFRAGQPQHF
>-|-|TRBV18|TRBJ1-5
TGTGCCAGCTCACCCCCAGGGGAGTTCGATCAGCCCCAGCATTTT
CASSPPGEFDQPQHF
>TRBD2|-|TRBV7-2|TRBJ2-3
TGTGCCAGCAGCCAGGGGAGAGCGGGAGGGGTAGATACGCAGTATTTT
CASSQGRAGGVDTQYF
>-|-|TRBV27|TRBJ2-7
TGTGCCACCCATTCCCAACAGGGAAGTGTCGAGCAGTACTTC
CATHSQQGSVEQYF
>TRBD2|-|TRBV29-1|TRBJ2-3
TGCAGCGGTCGGACTAGCGGGACTGCGGCAGATACGCAGTATTTT
CSGRTSGTAADTQYF
>TRBD2|once|TRBV3-1/TRBV3-2|TRBJ2-3
TGTGCCAGCAGCCGAGGACTAGCGGGAGCTTCACGCGATACGCAGTATTTT
CASSRGLAGASRDTQYF
>TRBD2|-|TRBV7-6|TRBJ2-7
TGTGCCAGCAGCTTAAGCTCTAGCGGGGGGATCTACGAGCAGTACTTC
CASSLSSSGGIYEQYF
>-|-|TRBV15|TRBJ1-1
TGTGCCACCAGCAGAGATCGGGAACAGGAAGCTTTCTTT
CATSRDREQEAFF
>TRBD1|-|TRBV27|TRBJ1-4
TGTGCCAGCAGTGAGAGGGGGCGCGATGAAAAACTGTTTTTT
CASSERGRDEKLFF
>TRBD1|-|TRBV11-2|TRBJ2-1
TGTGCCAGCAGCTGGGACAGGGACAATGAGCAGTTCTTC
CASSWDRDNEQFF
>TRBD2|-|TRBV4-1|TRBJ2-1
TGCGCCAGCAGCCAAGAGGGGACTAGCGGGTGGTATGAGCAGTTCTTC
CASSQEGTSGWYEQFF
>TRBD1|-|TRBV12-3/TRBV12-4|TRBJ2-7
TGTGCCAGCAGTGGGGACAGCTACTACGAGCAGTACTTC
CASSGDSYYEQYF
>-|-|TRBV15|TRBJ2-1
TGTGCCACCAGCAAATATAGTGATGAGCAGTTCTTC
CATSKYSDEQFF
>TRBD1|-|TRBV18|TRBJ1-2
TGTGCCAGCTCACCGACCTGGCTGGACAGGGTACATGGCTACACCTTC
CASSPTWLDRVHGYTF
>-|few|TRBV6-6|TRBJ2-7
TGTGCCACGCGGCTTACCTACGAGCAGTACTTC
CATRLTYEQYF
>TRBD1|-|TRBV4-3|TRBJ1-2
TGCGCCAGCAGCCAAGACAGGGGGTATTATAACTATGGCTACACCTTC
CASSQDRGYYNYGYTF
>-|few|TRBV6-1|TRBJ1-5
TGTGCCAGCAGTGAAGTACAGCGGCAGCCCCAGCATTTT
CASSEVQRQPQHF
>-|-|TRBV6-1|TRBJ2-7
TGTGCCAGCAGCGAACCAGGGGCAGGGGTGGGTAGGGAGCAGTACTTC
CASSEPGAGVGREQYF
>-|-|TRBV7-3|TRBJ2-3
TGTGCCAGCAGCCTCGACAGCAGGACGCAGTATTTT
CASSLDSRTQYF
>-|once|TRBV5-4|TRBJ2-5
TGTGCCAGCAGCTTGCAACTAGGGTCGGAGACCCAGTACTTC
CASSLQLGSETQYF
>-|-|TRBV2|TRBJ2-2
TGTGCCAGCACCGGTGGGCAGGGTGTTGTCGGGGAGCTGTTTTTT
CASTGGQGVVGELFF
>-|-|TRBV4-3|TRBJ2-7
TGCGCCAGCAGCCCTGGACTGCTGCGCGAGCAGTACTTC
CASSPGLLREQYF